This TCR beta chain was documented in a study of blood T cell repertoires in COVID-19. Study-level information: Collection of acute and convalescent COVID-19 samples took place in the United States, Italy and Spain. PBMCs, B-cell-depleted T cells, or T cells provided the cDNA or gDNA that made up the material.

CDR1 is SGHNT, CDR2 YYREEE, per germline (reference sequence). The CDR3 totals 11 residues. V dropped 4 bases and J dropped 8 bases, with 9 bases sitting between them. Original data processing: For nucleated cells, counts were estimated from reference gene primer amplification. Assay: immunoSEQ multiplex PCR; the TCRdb copy retains only in-frame clones and omits some. V and J calls plus clone size are reproduced from that table; the DNA served to infer D and trimming. This table has 120,000 or so clones, approximately 80% appearing once. Sample: peripheral blood. V is TRBV5-4 and J is TRBJ1-2; D gene ambiguous. The TCR sequence derives from a human donor in a cohort sampled during active COVID-19. As DNA, the CDR3 is TGTGCCAGCAGCGCCCTGGGCGGCTACACCTTC. Translation: CASSALGGYTF.